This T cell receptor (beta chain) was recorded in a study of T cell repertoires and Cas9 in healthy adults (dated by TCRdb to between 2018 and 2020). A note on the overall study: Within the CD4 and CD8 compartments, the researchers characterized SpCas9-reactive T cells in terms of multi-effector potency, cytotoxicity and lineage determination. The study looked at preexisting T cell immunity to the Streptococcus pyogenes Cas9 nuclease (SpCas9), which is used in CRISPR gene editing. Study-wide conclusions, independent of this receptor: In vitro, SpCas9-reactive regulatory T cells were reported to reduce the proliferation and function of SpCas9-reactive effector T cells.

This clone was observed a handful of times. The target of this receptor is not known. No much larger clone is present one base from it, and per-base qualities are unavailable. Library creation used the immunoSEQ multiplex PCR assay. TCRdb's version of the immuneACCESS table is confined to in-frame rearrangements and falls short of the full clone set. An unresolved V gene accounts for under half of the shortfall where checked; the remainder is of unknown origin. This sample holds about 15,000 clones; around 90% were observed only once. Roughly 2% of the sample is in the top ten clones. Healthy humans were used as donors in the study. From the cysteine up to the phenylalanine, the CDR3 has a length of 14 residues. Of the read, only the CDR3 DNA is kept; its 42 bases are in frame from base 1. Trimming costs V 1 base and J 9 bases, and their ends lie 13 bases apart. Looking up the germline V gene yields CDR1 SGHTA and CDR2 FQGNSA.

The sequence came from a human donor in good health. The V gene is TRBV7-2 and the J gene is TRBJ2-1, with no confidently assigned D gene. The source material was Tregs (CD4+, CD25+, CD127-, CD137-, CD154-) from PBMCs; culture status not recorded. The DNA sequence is TGTGCCAGCAGCTTAGACGTCCTGGGGTTTGAGCAGTTCTTC. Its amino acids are CASSLDVLGFEQFF. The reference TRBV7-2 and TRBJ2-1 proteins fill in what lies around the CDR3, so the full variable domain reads GAGVSQSPSNKVTEKGKDVELRCDPISGHTALYWYRQSLGQGLEFLIYFQGNSAPDKSGLPSDRFSAERTGGSVSTLTIQRTQQEDSAVYLCASSLDVLGFEQFFGPGTRLTVL.